Below, one T cell receptor (beta chain) is given with its context. This CDR3 is 15 amino acids long. From germline, CDR1 is KGHSH and CDR2 LQKENI. After removal of 1 base from V and 7 bases from J, the junction contained 4 bases not matched to a gene. Amplification used 60 Vbeta primers and 13 Jbeta primers. Profiled with immunoSEQ multiplex PCR; TCRdb holds only in-frame clones, not every one. The sample yields 150,000 or so clones, approximately 78% seen once. These data are taken from a study of cytomegalovirus exposure and HLA in healthy donors. Sequences were obtained from PBMCs. The rearrangement uses TRBV18 and TRBJ1-4, with 9 bases that match TRBD1. This TCR was recovered from a male donor in good health and CMV-seropositive. This CDR3 reads CASSPLQGAAEKLFF. The CDR3 nucleotides are TGTGCCAGCTCACCACTACAGGGGGCGGCTGAAAAACTGTTTTTT.